The clone carrying this T cell receptor beta chain was picked up a small number of times. Antigen: not known. This specimen comes from a study of blood T cells in healthy people across ages. The use of a sample-barcoded 5' primer and a J-beta primer mix characterized a second PCR of 7 to 11 cycles. TCRdb reprocessed the 5' RACE reads via MiXCR and lists one record per CDR3 protein. The table includes roughly 1.9 million distinct CDR3 sequences, roughly 43% detected once. The ends lost 7 bases at V and 2 bases at J; junction bases unmatched: 12. CDR3 length: 16 residues. General study findings and limits: With naive T cell percentage, TCR beta diversity showed a strong correlation. The authors considered diversity estimates from one million T cells to be underestimates.

This TCR was sampled from a human donor in good health. The chain carries TRBV12-3 or TRBV12-4 and TRBJ2-5, with 8 bases that match TRBD2. The sequenced sample consisted of blood. The CDR3 loop reads CASTLGSGGLQETQYF. CDR3 DNA sequence: TGTGCCAGCACCCTGGGGTCGGGGGGGCTTCAAGAGACCCAGTACTTC.